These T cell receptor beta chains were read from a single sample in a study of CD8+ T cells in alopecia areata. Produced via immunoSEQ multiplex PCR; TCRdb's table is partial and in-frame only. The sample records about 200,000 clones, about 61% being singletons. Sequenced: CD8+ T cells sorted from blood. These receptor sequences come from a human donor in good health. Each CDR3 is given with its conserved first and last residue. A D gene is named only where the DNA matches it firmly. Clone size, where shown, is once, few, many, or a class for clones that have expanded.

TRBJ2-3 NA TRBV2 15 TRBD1 CASSDGRGPTDTQYF TGTGCCAGCAGTGACGGCAGGGGGCCCACAGATACGCAGTATTTT
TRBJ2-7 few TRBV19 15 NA CASSIGPGGSYEQYF TGTGCCAGTAGTATCGGGCCCGGGGGCTCCTACGAGCAGTACTTC
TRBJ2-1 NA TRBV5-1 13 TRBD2 CASTAWRGDEQFF TGCGCCAGCACCGCCTGGCGGGGGGATGAGCAGTTCTTC
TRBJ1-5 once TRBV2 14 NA CASGRQGSNQPQHF TGTGCCAGCGGGCGGCAGGGTAGCAATCAGCCCCAGCATTTT
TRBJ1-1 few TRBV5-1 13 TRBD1 CASSWGTGSEAFF TGCGCCAGCAGCTGGGGGACAGGGTCTGAAGCTTTCTTT
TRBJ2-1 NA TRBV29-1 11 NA CSVEWSNEQFF TGCAGCGTTGAATGGTCGAATGAGCAGTTCTTC
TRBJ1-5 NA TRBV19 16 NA CASCPRAVGSNQPQHF TGTGCCAGCTGCCCGCGGGCAGTTGGTAGCAATCAGCCCCAGCATTTT
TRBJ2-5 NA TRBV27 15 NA CASSLSGTLQETQYF TGTGCCAGCAGTTTGTCCGGGACTCTCCAAGAGACCCAGTACTTC
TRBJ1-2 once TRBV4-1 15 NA CASSQAPAESYGYTF TGCGCCAGCAGCCAAGCCCCCGCAGAGTCCTATGGCTACACCTTC
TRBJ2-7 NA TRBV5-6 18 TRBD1 CASSRSGQGGSWPYEQYF TGTGCCAGCAGCCGCTCGGGACAGGGAGGATCCTGGCCCTACGAGCAGTACTTC
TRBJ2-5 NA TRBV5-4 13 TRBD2 CASRLAGGETQYF TGTGCCAGCAGACTAGCGGGAGGAGAGACCCAGTACTTC
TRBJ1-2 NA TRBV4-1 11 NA CASSQSSGYTF TGCGCCAGCAGCCAATCCTCTGGCTACACCTTC
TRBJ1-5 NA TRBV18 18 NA CASSLTDGPSRGNQPQHF TGTGCCAGCTCACTAACGGACGGACCTTCTCGCGGCAATCAGCCCCAGCATTTT
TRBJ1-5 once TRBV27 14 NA CASSLSGSNQPQHF TGTGCCAGCAGTTTATCGGGGTCCAATCAGCCCCAGCATTTT
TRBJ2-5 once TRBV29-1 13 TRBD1 CSVVQGVGETQYF TGCAGCGTTGTACAGGGGGTCGGAGAGACCCAGTACTTC
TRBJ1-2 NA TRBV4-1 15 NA CASSQANSPSGGYTF TGCGCCAGCAGCCAAGCAAACAGCCCCTCGGGTGGCTACACCTTC
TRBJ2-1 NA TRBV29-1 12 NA CSAFDSHNEQFF TGCAGCGCTTTCGACAGCCACAATGAGCAGTTCTTC
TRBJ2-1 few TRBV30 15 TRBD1 CAWSVTGDSSNEQFF TGTGCCTGGAGTGTGACAGGGGATTCAAGCAATGAGCAGTTCTTC
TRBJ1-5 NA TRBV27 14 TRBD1 CASRPGQGDQPQHF TGTGCCAGCCGGCCGGGACAGGGTGATCAGCCCCAGCATTTT
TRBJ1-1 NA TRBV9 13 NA CASSFGTNTEAFF TGTGCCAGCAGCTTCGGGACGAACACTGAAGCTTTCTTT
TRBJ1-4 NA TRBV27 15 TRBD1 CASSLRGDSYEKLFF TGTGCCAGCAGTTTACGCGGGGACAGCTATGAAAAACTGTTTTTT
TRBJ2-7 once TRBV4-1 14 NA CASSQDQGSYEQYF TGCGCCAGCAGCCAAGATCAAGGGTCCTACGAGCAGTACTTC
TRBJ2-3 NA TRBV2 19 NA CAASTKESTRRAGTDTQYF TGTGCCGCATCCACCAAAGAGAGCACGAGGCGCGCGGGCACAGATACGCAGTATTTT
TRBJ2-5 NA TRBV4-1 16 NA CASSQVAGQSQETQYF TGCGCCAGCAGCCAAGTTGCGGGACAGAGTCAAGAGACCCAGTACTTC
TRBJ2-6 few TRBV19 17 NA CATNPFGLMSGANVLTF TGTGCCACCAACCCCTTCGGACTTATGTCTGGGGCCAACGTCCTGACTTTC
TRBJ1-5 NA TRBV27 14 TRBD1 CASSLQGINQPQHF TGTGCCAGCAGTCTACAGGGGATCAATCAGCCCCAGCATTTT
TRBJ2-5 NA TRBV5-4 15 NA CASSLAVEGRETQYF TGTGCCAGCAGCTTGGCCGTTGAGGGTCGAGAGACCCAGTACTTC
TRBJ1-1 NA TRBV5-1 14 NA CASSLRGLNTEAFF TGCGCCAGCAGCTTGAGGGGTTTGAACACTGAAGCTTTCTTT
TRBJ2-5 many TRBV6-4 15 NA CASSDSSGVLRAQYF TGTGCCAGCAGTGACTCGAGTGGTGTCCTTAGGGCCCAGTACTTC
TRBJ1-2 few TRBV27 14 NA CASSLRPGDYGYTF TGTGCCAGCAGTTTAAGGCCTGGGGACTATGGCTACACCTTC
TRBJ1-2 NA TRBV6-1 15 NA CASSRRQSLGYGYTF TGTGCCAGCAGTCGACGACAGTCCTTGGGCTATGGCTACACCTTC
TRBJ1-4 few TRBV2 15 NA CASSERGKTNEKLFF TGTGCCAGCAGTGAAAGGGGAAAAACTAATGAAAAACTGTTTTTT
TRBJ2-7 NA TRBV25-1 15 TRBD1 CASSQGTGYFAEQYF TGTGCCAGCAGTCAAGGGACAGGGTATTTCGCCGAGCAGTACTTC
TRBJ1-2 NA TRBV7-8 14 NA CASSLGQGSHGYTF TGTGCCAGCAGCTTAGGTCAAGGTAGCCATGGCTACACCTTC
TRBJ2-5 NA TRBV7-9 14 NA CASSSFRAQETQYF TGTGCCAGCAGCTCCTTCCGGGCGCAAGAGACCCAGTACTTC
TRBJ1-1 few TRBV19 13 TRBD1 CASSEDRATEAFF TGTGCCAGTAGTGAGGACAGGGCCACTGAAGCTTTCTTT
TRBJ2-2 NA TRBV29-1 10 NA CSVGGGELFF TGCAGCGTTGGGGGCGGGGAGCTGTTTTTT
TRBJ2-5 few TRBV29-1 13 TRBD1 CSVANRGQETQYF TGCAGCGTTGCAAACAGGGGTCAAGAGACCCAGTACTTC
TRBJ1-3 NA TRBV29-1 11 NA CSVEQGNTIYF TGCAGCGTTGAACAGGGAAACACCATATATTTT
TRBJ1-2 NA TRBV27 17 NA CASSLYTPPSRSGGYTF TGTGCCAGCAGTTTATATACCCCGCCCTCAAGGTCAGGCGGCTACACCTTC
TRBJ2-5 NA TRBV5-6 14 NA CASSLVFEGETQYF TGTGCCAGCAGCTTGGTGTTTGAGGGAGAGACCCAGTACTTC
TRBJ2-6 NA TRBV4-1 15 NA CASSQSGSGANVLTF TGCGCCAGCAGCCAGTCGGGCTCTGGGGCCAACGTCCTGACTTTC
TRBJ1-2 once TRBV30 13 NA CAWSVSSNYGYTF TGTGCCTGGAGTGTATCTAGTAACTATGGCTACACCTTC
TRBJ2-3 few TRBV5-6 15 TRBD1 CASSPDRRATNTQYF TGTGCCAGCAGCCCGGACAGGCGCGCCACGAATACGCAGTATTTT
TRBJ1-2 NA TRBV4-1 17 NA CASSQVVGAAKHYGYTF TGCGCCAGCAGCCAAGTGGTGGGGGCAGCGAAACACTATGGCTACACCTTC